These T cell receptor beta chains were read from a single sample in a study of cytomegalovirus exposure and HLA in healthy donors. Profiled with immunoSEQ multiplex PCR; TCRdb holds only in-frame clones, not every one. The sample comprises fewer than 200,000 clones, roughly 91% of which are singletons, and more than 3.5% rests with the top ten. Specimen: PBMCs. The source is a man aged 18 to 35 in good health and CMV-seropositive. CDR3s include the opening cysteine and the closing phenylalanine or tryptophan. The D gene is left open where the match is weak. Size is stated for part of the rows, as once, few or many counts, or as a class when the clone is expanded.

CDR3 DNA: TGTGCCAGCAGAGGAACAGGGGGCAGGGAGCTGTTTTTT
CDR3 protein: CASRGTGGRELFF
clone size: -
D gene: TRBD1
V gene: TRBV27
J gene: TRBJ2-2

CDR3 DNA: TGCGCCAGCAGCTTGGACAGGGGCTATGGCTACACCTTC
CDR3 protein: CASSLDRGYGYTF
clone size: -
D gene: TRBD1
V gene: TRBV5-1
J gene: TRBJ1-2

CDR3 DNA: TGTGCCAGCAGCCGCACCGGGACTAACAATGAGCAGTTCTTC
CDR3 protein: CASSRTGTNNEQFF
clone size: -
D gene: TRBD2
V gene: TRBV6-1
J gene: TRBJ2-1

CDR3 DNA: TGCGCCAGCAGCCCTAGCGGGAGGCTTTTCGAGCAGTACTTC
CDR3 protein: CASSPSGRLFEQYF
clone size: -
D gene: TRBD2
V gene: TRBV5-1
J gene: TRBJ2-7

CDR3 DNA: TGTGCCAGCAGTTTATTGGGACAGGGAGGTGAGCAGTTCTTC
CDR3 protein: CASSLLGQGGEQFF
clone size: -
D gene: TRBD1
V gene: TRBV28
J gene: TRBJ2-1

CDR3 DNA: TGTGCCAGCACCCCAACGGGGACAGGGCTCGAAAAACTGTTTTTT
CDR3 protein: CASTPTGTGLEKLFF
clone size: -
D gene: TRBD1
V gene: TRBV7-8
J gene: TRBJ1-4

CDR3 DNA: TGTGCCATCAGCAATCCTACAACAGGGGGCACTGAAGCTTTCTTT
CDR3 protein: CAISNPTTGGTEAFF
clone size: -
D gene: TRBD1
V gene: TRBV10-3
J gene: TRBJ1-1

CDR3 DNA: TGTGCCAGCAGCTCATGGTCCCGCCGGGACGGGGGAGATACGCAGTATTTT
CDR3 protein: CASSSWSRRDGGDTQYF
clone size: -
D gene: -
V gene: TRBV7-4
J gene: TRBJ2-3

CDR3 DNA: TGCGCCAGCAGCAGCAACAGGGGGCCATGGGTAGACACTGAAGCTTTCTTT
CDR3 protein: CASSSNRGPWVDTEAFF
clone size: -
D gene: TRBD1
V gene: TRBV5-1
J gene: TRBJ1-1

CDR3 DNA: TGTGCCAGCAGTTTTCGTTCCGGGACAGAGTACAATGAGCAGTTCTTC
CDR3 protein: CASSFRSGTEYNEQFF
clone size: -
D gene: TRBD1
V gene: TRBV28
J gene: TRBJ2-1

CDR3 DNA: TGTGCCACCAGCAGAGACCCGCGTAACTCCTACGAGCAGTACTTC
CDR3 protein: CATSRDPRNSYEQYF
clone size: -
D gene: -
V gene: TRBV15
J gene: TRBJ2-7

CDR3 DNA: TGTGCCAGCAGCAAAGATAAAGAGACAGCATACAATGAGCAGTTCTTC
CDR3 protein: CASSKDKETAYNEQFF
clone size: once
D gene: -
V gene: TRBV21-1
J gene: TRBJ2-1

CDR3 DNA: TGCGCCAGCAGCCAAGACGGACAAGAGCAGTACTTC
CDR3 protein: CASSQDGQEQYF
clone size: -
D gene: -
V gene: TRBV4-1
J gene: TRBJ2-7

CDR3 DNA: TGCGCCAGCAGCTGGAGTACAGGGGATAATGAAAAACTGTTTTTT
CDR3 protein: CASSWSTGDNEKLFF
clone size: -
D gene: TRBD1
V gene: TRBV5-1
J gene: TRBJ1-4

CDR3 DNA: TGCGCCAGCAGCATACTAGTCAATGGGCACAATGAGCAGTTCTTC
CDR3 protein: CASSILVNGHNEQFF
clone size: -
D gene: -
V gene: TRBV5-1
J gene: TRBJ2-1

CDR3 DNA: TGTGCCAGCAGTCGTACAGGGGGCTCTGGGGCCAACGTCCTGACTTTC
CDR3 protein: CASSRTGGSGANVLTF
clone size: once
D gene: TRBD1
V gene: TRBV28
J gene: TRBJ2-6

CDR3 DNA: TGTGCCAGTAGTATAGGGAGGGCGGGGAACACTGAAGCTTTCTTT
CDR3 protein: CASSIGRAGNTEAFF
clone size: -
D gene: -
V gene: TRBV19
J gene: TRBJ1-1

CDR3 DNA: TGTGCCAGCAGCTTAACAGCGGGAGTTTACGAGCAGTACTTC
CDR3 protein: CASSLTAGVYEQYF
clone size: -
D gene: TRBD2
V gene: TRBV11-3
J gene: TRBJ2-7

CDR3 DNA: TGTGCCAGCAGCTTAGTGACAGGGGACTACGAGCAGTACTTC
CDR3 protein: CASSLVTGDYEQYF
clone size: -
D gene: TRBD1
V gene: TRBV7-6
J gene: TRBJ2-7

CDR3 DNA: TGTGCCAGCTCACCAGGGCTAGCGGGAGTTCGCGAGCAGTACTTC
CDR3 protein: CASSPGLAGVREQYF
clone size: -
D gene: TRBD2
V gene: TRBV18
J gene: TRBJ2-7

CDR3 DNA: TGTGCCAGCAGTGGAGGTAGCGGGGCCACAGATACGCAGTATTTT
CDR3 protein: CASSGGSGATDTQYF
clone size: -
D gene: TRBD2
V gene: TRBV2
J gene: TRBJ2-3

CDR3 DNA: TGCGCCAGCAGCGGGCGACTAGGGTGGAATGAGCAGTTCTTC
CDR3 protein: CASSGRLGWNEQFF
clone size: -
D gene: -
V gene: TRBV5-1
J gene: TRBJ2-1

CDR3 DNA: TGTGCCAGCAGCACAGACGGACTAGCTGGAGAGCAGTACTTC
CDR3 protein: CASSTDGLAGEQYF
clone size: few
D gene: TRBD2
V gene: TRBV9
J gene: TRBJ2-7

CDR3 DNA: TGTGCCAGCGGGAGCACAGTCTCCTACAATGAGCAGTTCTTC
CDR3 protein: CASGSTVSYNEQFF
clone size: -
D gene: -
V gene: TRBV6-6
J gene: TRBJ2-1

CDR3 DNA: TGTGCCAGCAGCCGCCTGACTAGCGGGAGATACAATGAGCAGTTCTTC
CDR3 protein: CASSRLTSGRYNEQFF
clone size: -
D gene: TRBD2
V gene: TRBV14
J gene: TRBJ2-1

CDR3 DNA: TGCGCCAGCAGCGGGGATGTGGTGGGGCGTTACAATGAGCAGTTCTTC
CDR3 protein: CASSGDVVGRYNEQFF
clone size: -
D gene: -
V gene: TRBV5-1
J gene: TRBJ2-1

CDR3 DNA: TGTGCCAGCAGTGACAGGCGGAACACTGAAGCTTTCTTT
CDR3 protein: CASSDRRNTEAFF
clone size: -
D gene: -
V gene: TRBV2
J gene: TRBJ1-1

CDR3 DNA: TGTGCCAGCAGTGCCGAGGGACAGGGCCCCTACGAGCAGTACTTC
CDR3 protein: CASSAEGQGPYEQYF
clone size: -
D gene: TRBD1
V gene: TRBV6-1
J gene: TRBJ2-7

CDR3 DNA: TGTGCCAGCAGCAATCGGGACTACACATCCTACGAGCAGTACTTC
CDR3 protein: CASSNRDYTSYEQYF
clone size: once
D gene: TRBD2
V gene: TRBV7-8
J gene: TRBJ2-7

CDR3 DNA: TGTGCCAGCAGCTTCCTTGAAGAGACCCAGTACTTC
CDR3 protein: CASSFLEETQYF
clone size: -
D gene: -
V gene: TRBV7-9
J gene: TRBJ2-5

CDR3 DNA: TGCGCCAGCAGCAATAATGACAGGACAAGCTACAATGAGCAGTTCTTC
CDR3 protein: CASSNNDRTSYNEQFF
clone size: few
D gene: -
V gene: TRBV5-1
J gene: TRBJ2-1

CDR3 DNA: TGTGCCAGCAGTGATTCAAGCGGGAGGACAGATACGCAGTATTTT
CDR3 protein: CASSDSSGRTDTQYF
clone size: -
D gene: TRBD2
V gene: TRBV25-1
J gene: TRBJ2-3

CDR3 DNA: TGCGCCAGCAGCCTAGGACTAGCGGGAGATGGTGAGCAGTTCTTC
CDR3 protein: CASSLGLAGDGEQFF
clone size: -
D gene: TRBD2
V gene: TRBV4-1
J gene: TRBJ2-1

CDR3 DNA: TGTGCCACCAGCAGAGATAGGGGGGGCTCCTACGAGCAGTACTTC
CDR3 protein: CATSRDRGGSYEQYF
clone size: -
D gene: -
V gene: TRBV15
J gene: TRBJ2-7

CDR3 DNA: TGTGCCAGCAGGGACTCGTGGGGAAGCGGAAACACCATATATTTT
CDR3 protein: CASRDSWGSGNTIYF
clone size: -
D gene: -
V gene: TRBV6-5
J gene: TRBJ1-3

CDR3 DNA: TGTGCCAGCAGTTATTCTGCCGCGTACGAGCAGTACTTC
CDR3 protein: CASSYSAAYEQYF
clone size: -
D gene: -
V gene: TRBV27
J gene: TRBJ2-7

CDR3 DNA: TGTGCCAGCAGCTTCGCCAGGCTAGCGATTACAGATACGCAGTATTTT
CDR3 protein: CASSFARLAITDTQYF
clone size: -
D gene: -
V gene: TRBV7-8
J gene: TRBJ2-3

CDR3 DNA: TGCGCCAGCAGCTTAGAGGCTATATACACCGGGGAGCTGTTTTTT
CDR3 protein: CASSLEAIYTGELFF
clone size: -
D gene: -
V gene: TRBV5-1
J gene: TRBJ2-2

CDR3 DNA: TGCAGCCCCTACGGCAGGGGGAACACCGGGGAGCTGTTTTTT
CDR3 protein: CSPYGRGNTGELFF
clone size: -
D gene: -
V gene: TRBV29-1
J gene: TRBJ2-2

CDR3 DNA: TGCGCCAGCAGCCAAGATCGGCGACTAGCGGAGGGGGAGCTGTTTTTT
CDR3 protein: CASSQDRRLAEGELFF
clone size: -
D gene: TRBD2
V gene: TRBV4-1
J gene: TRBJ2-2

CDR3 DNA: TGTGCCAGCAGTGAAGCGGGACTCTCCTACAATGAGCAGTTCTTC
CDR3 protein: CASSEAGLSYNEQFF
clone size: -
D gene: -
V gene: TRBV6-1
J gene: TRBJ2-1